This TCR beta chain was retrieved from a study of T-cell memory formation after mild COVID-19. Study-level information: TCR clusters largely stayed donor specific. Broader study findings: CD4/CD8 balance held among clones contracting day 15 to 85, and later expanders leaned CD4+. Shrinking CD4+ clones were chiefly CM and EM; CD8+ ones were chiefly EMRA. Cross-reactive memory seemingly joined, as some responding clones were found in pre-infection memory.

CDR3 length equals 13 residues. Germline V lookup: CDR1 SGHRS, CDR2 YFSETQ. Trimming took 3 bases from V and 8 from J, leaving 11 bases between them. TCRdb fed the 5' RACE reads into MiXCR, producing one record per CDR3 protein. The sample has 550,000 to 700,000 distinct CDR3 sequences, more than 15% seen once. A word on this clonotype: The antigen is unknown.

The chain employs TRBV5-1 and TRBJ1-4; D is undetermined. This sequence was found in an adult woman who had mild COVID-19 (a few samples of this study predate the infection). Cell type and time point are not known. The sample taken for sequencing was PBMCs or a T cell subset sorted from them (not recorded which). CDR3 loop: CASSSYEREKLFF. The CDR3 coding sequence is TGCGCCAGCAGCTCCTATGAGAGGGAAAAACTGTTTTTT. The whole variable domain, filled in from reference TRBV5-1 and TRBJ1-4, reads KAGVTQTPRYLIKTRGQQVTLSCSPISGHRSVSWYQQTPGQGLQFLFEYFSETQRNKGNFPGRFSGRQFSNSRSEMNVSTLELGDSALYLCASSSYEREKLFFGSGTQLSVL.